Sequencing of this T cell receptor beta chain was carried out in a study of post-analysis software for immune sequencing data (dated by TCRdb to 2015 to 2017). Background for the entire study: The recorded disease courses included relapsing-remitting, secondary progressive and progressive-relapsing multiple sclerosis, and some patients had no subtype annotation. A subset of samples was prepared in parallel using single-end sample barcoding, then pooled and co-amplified after Illumina adapter ligation. The patient repertoires were compared against 11 previously published healthy control repertoires obtained from donors aged roughly 6 to 25 years.

What the research found in general, with its limitations: Significantly higher frequencies in patients than in controls were found for five or six TRBV segments, including TRBV5-6, TRBV5-1 and TRBV20-1. The multiple sclerosis patient group was slightly younger than the control group. Multiple sclerosis patients had significantly lower normalized Chao1 diversity than controls, a result that suggests substantial peripheral T-cell clonal expansion. Strong co-clustering of samples prepared in the same batch was shown by direct clustering with F measure, prompting a batch-effect correction.

Library preparation was by PCR. Instrument used: Illumina HiSeq 2500. Unique molecular identifiers were incorporated into TCR beta cDNA libraries to reduce PCR and sequencing biases. Per 1 to 10 million input T cells, roughly 500,000 cDNA molecules were obtained, such that each molecule approximated one T cell. The patient libraries were prepared and sequenced with the same protocol used for the earlier healthy control dataset. Within a given batch, samples were prepared together, multiplexed and sequenced on the same HiSeq lane. Under the source paper's analysis protocol: Raw barcoded reads were processed with MIGEC, discarding single-read molecular identifier groups before consensus assembly and CDR3 extraction. VDJtools was used for post-analysis of the clonotype tables, and diversity was normalized by down-sampling every dataset to the size of the smallest sample. Repertoire overlap clustering matched CDR3 amino acid but not nucleotide sequences to correct batch-related cross-sample contamination. The public sequencing data were trimmed at Q25 with fastp and processed into clonotypes with MiXCR by TCRdb, which kept only in-frame beta chains. Every CDR3 protein is listed once, alongside the most common genes and DNA of its rows. The V and J calls were not made by the authors but by TCRdb's processing. The sample table holds over 700,000 distinct CDR3 sequences, of which 30% were seen once. The ten largest clones add up to roughly 0.54% of the sample.

Regarding this clonotype: This clone's antigen is unknown. There are no base qualities to consult, and no much larger clone falls within one base.

Germline trimming amounts to 7 bases on V and 4 bases on J, with 10 as the count of junction bases outside the gene matches. The CDR3 starts with the cysteine, ends with the phenylalanine, and has 15 residues. Left in the record is the CDR3 DNA by itself, 45 bases read in frame from the first base. Looking up the germline V gene (reference sequence) yields CDR1 MNHEY and CDR2 SMNVEV. To demonstrate the VDJtools post-analysis software, TCR beta repertoires were profiled from the peripheral blood of 13 young patients with multiple sclerosis. The multiple sclerosis patients were children and adolescents ranging in age from roughly 6 to 16 years.

This receptor chain uses TRBV27 and TRBJ2-3, with 8 junctional bases fitting TRBD1. The source of this sequence is a girl between 5 and 17 years old with multiple sclerosis. The material sequenced was blood. In nucleotide form, the sequence is TGTGCCAGCACCTCGGACAGGGTGGGCTCAGATACGCAGTATTTT. This is translated as CASTSDRVGSDTQYF.